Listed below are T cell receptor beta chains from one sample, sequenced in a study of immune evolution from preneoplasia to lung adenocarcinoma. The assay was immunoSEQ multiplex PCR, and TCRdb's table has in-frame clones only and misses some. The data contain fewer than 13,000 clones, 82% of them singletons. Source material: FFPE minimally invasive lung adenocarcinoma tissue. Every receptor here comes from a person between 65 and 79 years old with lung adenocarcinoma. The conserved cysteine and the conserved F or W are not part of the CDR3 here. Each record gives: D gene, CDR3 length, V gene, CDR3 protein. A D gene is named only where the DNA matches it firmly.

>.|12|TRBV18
ASSPGTPNEKLF
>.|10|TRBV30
AWTVDTGELF
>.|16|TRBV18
ASSGTSFGGVTGNTIY
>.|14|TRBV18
ASSSADRYSGNTIY
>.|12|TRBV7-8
ASSLGTSRGEQF
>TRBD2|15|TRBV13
ASSFLASGGRTDTQY
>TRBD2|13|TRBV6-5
ASRLSGATVETQY
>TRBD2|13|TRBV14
ASSGASGGYNEQF
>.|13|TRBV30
AWAPHLLGGTEAF
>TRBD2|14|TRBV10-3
AISTMTSGGANEQF
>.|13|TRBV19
ASSTKVDGNQPQH
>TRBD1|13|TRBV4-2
ASSQVGQGQETQY
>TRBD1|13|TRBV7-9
ASSGSGTGDQPQH
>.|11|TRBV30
AWKGTVNTEAF
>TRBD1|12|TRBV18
ASSLGQPQETQY
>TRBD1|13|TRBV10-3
AIAPTGQGYNEQF
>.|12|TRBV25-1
ASSEGGQGNTIY
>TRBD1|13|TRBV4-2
ASSEGDRGNTEAF
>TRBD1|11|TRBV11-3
ASSLGGQREQY
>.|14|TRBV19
ASSIGTSTMNTEAF
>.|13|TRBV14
ASSQVEPIKETQY
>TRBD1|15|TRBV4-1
ASSQGQRTGGSYEQY
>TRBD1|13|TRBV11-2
ASSLVGTGMLEQY
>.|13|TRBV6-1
ASSLGGGGNQPQH
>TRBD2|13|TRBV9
ASSRSGDGYNEQF
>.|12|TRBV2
ASTVSSGSYEQY
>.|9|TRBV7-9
ASSLDRTAF
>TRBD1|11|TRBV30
AFAGTGDSPLH
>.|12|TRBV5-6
ASSLRWAPTEAF
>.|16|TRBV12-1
ASSPWTSGGPIEETQY
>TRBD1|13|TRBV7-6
ASSSQTGGSDEQY
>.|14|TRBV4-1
ASSQKPGTSDAEQY
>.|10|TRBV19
ASSMGLAEAF
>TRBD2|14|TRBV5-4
ASSFSMGGRAYEQY
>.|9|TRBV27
ASSSDYEQY
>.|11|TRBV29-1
SVVATEGGKLF
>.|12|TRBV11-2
ASSLVGSVNEQF
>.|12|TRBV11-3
ASSFDLSTDTQY
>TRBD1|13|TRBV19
ASSILDRANTEAF
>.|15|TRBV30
AWSSRGIGFSNQPQH
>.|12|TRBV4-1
ASSQTNSGNTIY
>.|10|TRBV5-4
ASSLPSDTQY
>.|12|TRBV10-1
ASSPPGKAGELF
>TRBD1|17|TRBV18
ASSPPNRDRGRSGNTIY
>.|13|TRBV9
ASSVEGVRGNTIY
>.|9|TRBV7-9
ASSPGETQY
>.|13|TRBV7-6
ASRAKEGLNTEAF
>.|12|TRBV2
ASSDRGRNTEAF
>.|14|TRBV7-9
ASSLAGVNSGNTIY
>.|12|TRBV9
ASSVDTGNTEAF
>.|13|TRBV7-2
ASSLGDGSRHEQY
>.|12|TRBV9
ASNQGRMNTEAF
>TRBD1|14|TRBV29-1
SVEGPGTGRRNEQY
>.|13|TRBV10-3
AISEGGATNEKLF